This T cell receptor (beta chain) was captured by sequencing in a study of human T cells and chemical hapten exposure. Background on the study: A roughly 2 cm by roughly 2 cm inner upper arm patch received 2% DPC for sensitization.

Time point given: patch test 2, 6 weeks after DPC sensitization. As for treatment: therapeutic diphenylcyclopropenone sensitization with weekly scalp DPC. Study conclusions and caveats: Once DPC sensitization occurred, TCRs above 1 in 1000 frequency showed no change. With alopecia, donors may have immune responses unlike healthy people's.

Library preparation tagged each individual cDNA molecule with a unique molecular identifier. From the RACE reads, TCRdb called clonotypes with MiXCR, one entry per CDR3 protein. The table has around 99,000 distinct CDR3 sequences, roughly a tenth seen once. The table lists this clonotype with many counts. Antigen specificity is unknown. The sample here was whole blood, taken in connection with sensitization to the hapten diphenylcyclopropenone (DPC). The sequence came from a woman between 35 and 50 years old with alopecia areata. Some clones in this sample may be carry-over from other donors' samples.

The CDR3 DNA is TGCGCCAGCAGCTTGGAGGGACAGGGGGTTAACTATGGCTACACCTTC. Residues: CASSLEGQGVNYGYTF. The rearrangement links TRBV5-1 to TRBJ1-2; TRBD1 agrees at 11 bases. V shed 0 bases, J shed 1 base, and the junction held 2 bases outside the gene matches. The CDR3 has 16 amino acids. Germline loops: CDR1 SGHRS, CDR2 YFSETQ.